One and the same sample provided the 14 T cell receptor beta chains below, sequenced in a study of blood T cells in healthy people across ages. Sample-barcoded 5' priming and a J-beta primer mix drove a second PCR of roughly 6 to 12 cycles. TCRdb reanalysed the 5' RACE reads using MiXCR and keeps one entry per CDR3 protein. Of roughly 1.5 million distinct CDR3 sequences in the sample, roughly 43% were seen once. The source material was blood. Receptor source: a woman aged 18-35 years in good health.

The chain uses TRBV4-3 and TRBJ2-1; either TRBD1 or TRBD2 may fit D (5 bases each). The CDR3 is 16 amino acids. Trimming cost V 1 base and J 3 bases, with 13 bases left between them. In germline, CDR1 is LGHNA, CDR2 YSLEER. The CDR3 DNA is TGCGCCAGCAGCCAAGTGTGGGACGCCCTCTACAATGAGCAGTTCTTC. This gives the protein CASSQVWDALYNEQFF.

The CDR3: CATSRDGGFKEKLFF. The DNA of the CDR3 is TGTGCCACCAGCAGAGATGGGGGGTTTAAGGAAAAACTGTTTTTT. J is TRBJ1-4 and V is TRBV15; D might be TRBD1 (5 bases). This CDR3 is built from 15 residues. Trimming stripped 0 bases from V and 8 bases from J, with 13 bases between. Germline values: CDR1 LNHNV, CDR2 YYDKDF (reference sequence). Supplemented by reference TRBV15 and TRBJ1-4, the full variable domain reads DAMVIQNPRYQVTQFGKPVTLSCSQTLNHNVMYWYQQKSSQAPKLLFHYYDKDFNNEADTPDNFQSRRPNTSFCFLDIRSPGLGDTAMYLCATSRDGGFKEKLFFGSGTQLSVL.

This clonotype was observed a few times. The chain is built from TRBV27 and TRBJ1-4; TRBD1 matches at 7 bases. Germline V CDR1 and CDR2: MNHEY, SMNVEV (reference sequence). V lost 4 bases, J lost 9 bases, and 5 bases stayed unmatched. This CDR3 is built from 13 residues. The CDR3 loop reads CASSSTGVKKLFF. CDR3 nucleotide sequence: TGTGCCAGCAGTTCTACAGGGGTGAAAAAACTGTTTTTT.

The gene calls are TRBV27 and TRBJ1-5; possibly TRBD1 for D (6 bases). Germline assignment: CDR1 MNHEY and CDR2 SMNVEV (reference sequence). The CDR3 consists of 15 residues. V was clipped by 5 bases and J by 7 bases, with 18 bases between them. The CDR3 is CASSPRTAWAQPQHF. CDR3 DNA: TGTGCCAGCAGTCCTCGGACAGCTTGGGCCCAGCCCCAGCATTTT.

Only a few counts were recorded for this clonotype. The CDR3 loop is CASSHPTAGYNEQFF. The CDR3 DNA follows: TGCGCCAGCAGCCATCCTACAGCGGGGTACAATGAGCAGTTCTTC. This chain uses TRBV4-3 with TRBJ2-1; the match to TRBD2 covers 7 bases. Losses at the gene ends were 3 bases for V and 4 bases for J; bases not matched to a gene: 6. Germline loops: CDR1 LGHNA, CDR2 YSLEER. The CDR3 totals 15 residues.

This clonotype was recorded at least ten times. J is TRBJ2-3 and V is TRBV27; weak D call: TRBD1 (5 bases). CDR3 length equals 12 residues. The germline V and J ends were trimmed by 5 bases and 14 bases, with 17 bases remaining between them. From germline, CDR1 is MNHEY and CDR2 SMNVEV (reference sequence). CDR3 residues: CASSPIGRDLYF. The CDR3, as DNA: TGTGCCAGCAGTCCTATCGGCAGGGATCTGTATTTT.

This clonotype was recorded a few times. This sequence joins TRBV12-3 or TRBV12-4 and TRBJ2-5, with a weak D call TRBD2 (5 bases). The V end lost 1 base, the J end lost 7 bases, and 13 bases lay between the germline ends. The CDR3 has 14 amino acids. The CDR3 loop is CASSLGPIEGTQYF. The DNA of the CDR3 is TGTGCCAGCAGTTTAGGACCCATCGAGGGGACCCAGTACTTC.

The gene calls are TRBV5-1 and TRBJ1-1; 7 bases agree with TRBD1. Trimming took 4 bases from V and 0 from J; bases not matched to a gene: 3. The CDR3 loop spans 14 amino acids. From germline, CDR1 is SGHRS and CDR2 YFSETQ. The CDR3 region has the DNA TGCGCCAGCAGCGAGGGGGCCATGAACACTGAAGCTTTCTTT. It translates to CASSEGAMNTEAFF.

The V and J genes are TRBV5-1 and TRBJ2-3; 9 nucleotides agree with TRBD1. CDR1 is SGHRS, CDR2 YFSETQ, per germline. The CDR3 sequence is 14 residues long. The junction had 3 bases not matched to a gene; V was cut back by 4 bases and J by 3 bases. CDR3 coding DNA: TGCGCCAGCAGCCGGACAGGGGAAACAGATACGCAGTATTTT. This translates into CASSRTGETDTQYF.

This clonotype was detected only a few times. The CDR3 region is CASSPIPGLTYEQYF. The CDR3 nucleotides read TGTGCCAGCAGCCCAATTCCGGGACTGACCTACGAGCAGTACTTC. V gene TRBV27 combines with J gene TRBJ2-7; tentative D call: TRBD2 (6 bases). Trimming took 6 bases from V and 2 from J, leaving 17 bases between them. This CDR3 contains 15 residues. Germline V gene lookup returns CDR1 MNHEY and CDR2 SMNVEV (reference sequence).

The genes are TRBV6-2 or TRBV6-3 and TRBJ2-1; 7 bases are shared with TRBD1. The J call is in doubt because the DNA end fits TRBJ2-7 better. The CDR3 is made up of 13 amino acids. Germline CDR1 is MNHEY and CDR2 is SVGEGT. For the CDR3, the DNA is TGTGCCAGCACCTGGACAGGCTACAATGAGCAGTACTTC. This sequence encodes CASTWTGYNEQYF.

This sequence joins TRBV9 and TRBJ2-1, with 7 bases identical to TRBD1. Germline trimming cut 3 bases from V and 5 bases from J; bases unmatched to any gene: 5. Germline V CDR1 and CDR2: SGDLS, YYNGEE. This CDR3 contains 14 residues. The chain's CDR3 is CASSEDRVDNEQFF. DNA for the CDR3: TGTGCCAGCAGCGAAGACAGGGTCGACAATGAGCAGTTCTTC.

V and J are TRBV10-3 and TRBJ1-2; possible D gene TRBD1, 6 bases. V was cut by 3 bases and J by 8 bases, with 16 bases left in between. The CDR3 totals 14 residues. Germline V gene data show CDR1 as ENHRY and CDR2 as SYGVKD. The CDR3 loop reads CAISEGSGVEGYTF. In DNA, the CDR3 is TGTGCCATCAGTGAAGGGTCAGGGGTAGAGGGCTACACCTTC.

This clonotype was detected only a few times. The CDR3: CASSSLGQGYSTDTQYF. CDR3 DNA: TGTGCCAGCAGCTCACTCGGACAGGGCTATAGCACAGATACGCAGTATTTT. The chain couples TRBV7-9 to TRBJ2-3; TRBD1 aligns across 8 bases. Trimming removed 4 bases from V and 0 bases from J; junction bases left unmatched: 9. The CDR3 spans 17 residues. Germline V CDR1 and CDR2: SEHNR, FQNEAQ (reference sequence).